Below are 9 T cell receptor beta chains sequenced from a single sample in a study of technical replicates of blood from a few donors. Repertoires were generated with immunoSEQ multiplex PCR, while TCRdb's copy carries only in-frame clones and drops some. The table records about 81,000 clones, roughly four fifths of them present only once. The sequencing sample was made of PBMCs. The origin of the receptors is a human donor in good health. Some clones in this sample may be carry-over from other donors' samples.

This chain uses TRBV7-2 with TRBJ2-6; D gene unclear. Deletions cut 6 bases from V and 0 bases from J, with 6 bases between. The germline V gene has CDR1 SGHTA and CDR2 FQGNSA. The CDR3 is made up of 14 amino acids. CDR3 loop: CASRESSGANVLTF. Here the CDR3 DNA reads TGTGCCAGCAGGGAGAGCTCTGGGGCCAACGTCCTGACTTTC. The full variable domain, its missing parts supplied by reference TRBV7-2 and TRBJ2-6, is GAGVSQSPSNKVTEKGKDVELRCDPISGHTALYWYRQSLGQGLEFLIYFQGNSAPDKSGLPSDRFSAERTGGSVSTLTIQRTQQEDSAVYLCASRESSGANVLTFGAGSRLTVL.

V usage is TRBV9 and J usage is TRBJ2-3, with 9 bases identical to TRBD1. V lost 3 bases and J lost 6; bases outside the gene matches: 8. There are 15 residues in the CDR3. Germline CDR1 is SGDLS and CDR2 is YYNGEE. The CDR3 sequence is CASSARTGDGDTQYF. For the CDR3, the DNA is TGTGCCAGCAGCGCCCGGACAGGGGACGGTGATACGCAGTATTTT.

The chain employs TRBV5-6 and TRBJ2-1; the D is unclear. Germline V gene sequence: CDR1 SGHDT, CDR2 YYEEEE. Trimming left V 1 base short and J 0 bases short, with 11 bases between. This CDR3 spans 16 amino acids. CDR3 protein: CASSLRLSSSYNEQFF. The CDR3 bases are TGTGCCAGCAGCTTGAGACTTTCGAGCTCCTACAATGAGCAGTTCTTC.

This chain uses TRBV5-6 with TRBJ2-7; 7 bases are shared with TRBD2. This CDR3 contains 13 residues. Germline V CDR1 and CDR2: SGHDT, YYEEEE. With V trimmed by 3 bases and J by 7 bases, 7 bases remained unmatched. CDR3 sequence (DNA): TGTGCCAGCAGCTGGGACTACACCAGGGAGCAGTACTTC. Its translation is CASSWDYTREQYF.

J is TRBJ1-2 and V is TRBV29-1, with D perhaps matching TRBD1 (6 bases). V was cut by 6 bases and J by 4 bases, with 15 bases left in between. This CDR3 has 13 amino acids. Germline CDR1 is SQVTM and CDR2 is ANQGSEA. CDR3: CSVRDNQIYGYTF. CDR3 coding DNA: TGCAGCGTCCGGGACAATCAAATCTATGGCTACACCTTC.

This clone came up a few times. V usage is TRBV11-2 and J usage is TRBJ1-2; 7 bases are a match to TRBD1. The CDR3 has 16 amino acids. The J segment lost 3 bases and the V segment lost 4 bases, leaving 11 bases of the junction unmatched. Germline V lookup: CDR1 SGHAT, CDR2 FQNNGV. For the CDR3, the DNA is TGTGCCAGCAGCTCAACCCGGGACAGAGAGGACTATGGCTACACCTTC. Residues: CASSSTRDREDYGYTF.

This sequence joins TRBV2 and TRBJ1-6; a possible D gene is TRBD1 (5 bases). In germline, CDR1 is SNHLY, CDR2 FYNNEI. The CDR3 loop spans 14 amino acids. V was clipped by 6 bases and J by 8 bases, with 14 bases between them. The CDR3 here is CASRGGGEDSPLHF. The CDR3 DNA reads TGTGCCAGCAGGGGAGGAGGGGAGGATTCACCCCTCCACTTT.

This clone was picked up one time. The V gene is TRBV11-2, the J gene TRBJ2-7; maybe TRBD1 (7 bases). The CDR3 loop spans 14 amino acids. Germline V gene sequence: CDR1 SGHAT, CDR2 FQNNGV. Trimming stripped 4 bases from V and 3 bases from J, with 13 bases between. The CDR3 protein is CASSWGDSNYEQYF. The CDR3 DNA reads TGTGCCAGCAGCTGGGGGGACAGCAACTACGAGCAGTACTTC.

Regarding this clone: An end of the junction differs from the germline gene, which may be a read error. The V gene is TRBV5-1, the J gene TRBJ1-5; the D is unclear. CDR3 size: 13 residues. In germline, CDR1 is SGHRS, CDR2 YFSETQ. This CDR3 reads CATSRDSNQPQHF. In DNA form, the CDR3 reads TGCGCCACCAGCCGGGATAGCAATCAGCCCCAGCATTTT.